Presented here are 28 T cell receptor beta chains from one specimen sequenced in a study of beta chain bispecific antibodies for T cell cancers. Study outcomes and limitations: Most targeted TRBV signal came from the leukemia cell line cells, not normal T cells.

Their specific antigens are unknown. Expansion lasted 2 to 4 days, with either anti-CD3 antibody OKT3 or CD3/CD28 beads. In TCRdb, the 5' RACE reads were re-called with MiXCR into one record per CDR3 protein. The sample yields some 21,000 distinct CDR3 sequences, over 2.5% seen once. The sequenced sample was healthy donor T cells cultured with leukemia cells. The origin of the receptors is a human donor in good health. Some clones in this sample may be carry-over from other donors' samples.

This clonotype appeared many times. V and J are TRBV7-6 and TRBJ2-7; D call uncertain. Trimming stripped 1 base from V and 2 bases from J, with 9 bases between. The germline CDR1 and CDR2 sequences are SGHVS and FNYEAQ. CDR3 length: 14 residues. The CDR3: CASSLVGETYEQYF. The CDR3 nucleotides read TGTGCCAGCAGCTTAGTTGGGGAAACCTACGAGCAGTACTTC. Looking up the rest from reference TRBV7-6 and TRBJ2-7 gives the full variable domain: GAGVSQSPRYKVTKRGQDVALRCDPISGHVSLYWYRQALGQGPEFLTYFNYEAQQDKSGLPNDRFSAERPEGSISTLTIQRTEQRDSAMYRCASSLVGETYEQYFGPGTRLTVT.

This clonotype was recorded many times. The chain has TRBV7-6 and TRBJ1-2, with 7 nucleotides matching TRBD1. The CDR3 consists of 14 residues. With V trimmed by 5 bases and J by 4 bases, 7 bases remained unmatched. From germline, CDR1 is SGHVS and CDR2 FNYEAQ. The CDR3 DNA follows: TGTGCCAGCAGCCTAGGGGGCGCGGGCTATGGCTACACCTTC. As protein: CASSLGGAGYGYTF.

This clonotype was detected ten times or more. The chain joins TRBV20-1 to TRBJ2-1; 8 nucleotides agree with TRBD2. V lost 1 base, J lost 1 base, and 15 bases stayed unmatched. Germline V CDR1 and CDR2: DFQATT, SNEGSKA (reference sequence). The CDR3 covers 19 residues. This CDR3 reads CSARGGFDGGALSYNEQFF. DNA of the CDR3: TGCAGTGCTAGAGGGGGGTTCGACGGGGGGGCCCTATCCTACAATGAGCAGTTCTTC.

The rearrangement uses TRBV5-4 and TRBJ1-2; D remains unclear. The CDR3 has 13 residues. Germline-derived CDR1 and CDR2 are SGHNT and YYREEE (reference sequence). Trimming shortened V by 0 bases and J by 4 bases, and 7 bases separated the two germline ends. CDR3 in DNA: TGTGCCAGCAGCTTGGTCGGGGTCTATGGCTACACCTTC. Translating it yields CASSLVGVYGYTF.

This clonotype was recorded at least ten times. This chain uses TRBV10-3 with TRBJ2-3, with unresolved D. Germline-derived CDR1 and CDR2 are ENHRY and SYGVKD. This CDR3 has 11 amino acids. V was clipped by 3 bases and J by 6 bases, with 4 bases between them. The CDR3 sequence: CAISEMDTQYF. CDR3 nucleotides: TGTGCCATCAGTGAAATGGATACGCAGTATTTT.

This clonotype is classed as medium-sized. CDR3: CASSSGQVLTF. CDR3 in DNA: TGCGCCAGCAGCTCGGGACAGGTCCTAACCTTC. The chain employs TRBV5-1 and TRBJ1-2; the match to TRBD1 covers 8 bases. Germline V gives CDR1 SGHRS, CDR2 YFSETQ. Trimming at V came to 3 bases and at J to 14 bases, leaving 6 bases not matched to a gene. This CDR3 region has 11 residues.

This clonotype was counted at least ten times. The J gene is TRBJ2-7, the V gene TRBV10-2; 7 bases are a match to TRBD2. CDR1 is WSHSY, CDR2 SAAADI, per germline. This CDR3 is 15 amino acids long. Germline trimming cut 6 bases from V and 0 bases from J; bases unmatched to any gene: 8. The CDR3 spells CASRGGDVNSYEQYF. In nucleotides, the CDR3 is TGCGCCAGCAGGGGGGGGGACGTAAACTCCTACGAGCAGTACTTC.

This clonotype was picked up many times. This chain connects TRBV5-1 to TRBJ1-1; 7 bases line up with TRBD1. V was pared by 4 bases and J by 2 bases, with 5 bases of the junction left unmatched. The CDR3 is 14 amino acids. The germline gives CDR1 SGHRS, CDR2 YFSETQ. DNA of the CDR3: TGCGCCAGCAGCGTCGGACAGGCCAACACTGAAGCTTTCTTT. Encoded protein: CASSVGQANTEAFF. Based on the CDR3 plus reference TRBV5-1 and TRBJ1-1, the full variable domain is KAGVTQTPRYLIKTRGQQVTLSCSPISGHRSVSWYQQTPGQGLQFLFEYFSETQRNKGNFPGRFSGRQFSNSRSEMNVSTLELGDSALYLCASSVGQANTEAFFGQGTRLTVV.

The sample holds many counts of this clonotype. The gene calls are TRBV5-1 and TRBJ2-2; TRBD1 might be the D (5 bases). The V gene lost 0 bases and the J gene lost 6 bases, with 15 bases spanning the gap. Germline V gene sequence: CDR1 SGHRS, CDR2 YFSETQ. The CDR3 has 16 amino acids. The chain's CDR3 is CASSLALGVDAGELFF. CDR3 bases: TGCGCCAGCAGCTTGGCTCTAGGGGTTGATGCCGGGGAGCTGTTTTTT. The full variable domain, completed using reference TRBV5-1 and TRBJ2-2, is KAGVTQTPRYLIKTRGQQVTLSCSPISGHRSVSWYQQTPGQGLQFLFEYFSETQRNKGNFPGRFSGRQFSNSRSEMNVSTLELGDSALYLCASSLALGVDAGELFFGEGSRLTVL.

This chain connects TRBV20-1 to TRBJ2-7; no clear D. This CDR3 is built from 14 residues. V dropped 6 bases and J dropped 3 bases, with 18 bases sitting between them. The germline V gene has CDR1 DFQATT and CDR2 SNEGSKA (reference sequence). The CDR3 reads CSANTDRSVYEQYF. The CDR3 nucleotides read TGCAGTGCCAATACGGACCGGTCCGTCTACGAGCAGTACTTC.

This clonotype occurred many times. V gene TRBV30 combines with J gene TRBJ2-1, with D perhaps TRBD2 (6 bases). V was clipped by 3 bases and J by 2 bases, with 8 bases between them. The CDR3 runs 13 residues. Germline CDR1 reads GTSNPN; CDR2 reads SVGIG (reference sequence). The DNA for the CDR3 is TGTGCCTGGAGCAGCGGGCCCTACAATGAGCAGTTCTTC. It translates to CAWSSGPYNEQFF. The whole variable domain, filled in from reference TRBV30 and TRBJ2-1, reads SQTIHQWPATLVQPVGSPLSLECTVEGTSNPNLYWYRQAAGRGLQLLFYSVGIGQISSEVPQNLSASRPQDRQFILSSKKLLLSDSGFYLCAWSSGPYNEQFFGPGTRLTVL.

The sample holds many counts of this clonotype. The J gene is TRBJ2-1, the V gene TRBV20-1; 11 bases agree with TRBD2. The germline gives CDR1 DFQATT, CDR2 SNEGSKA (reference sequence). This CDR3 comprises 16 residues. J lost 7 bases, V lost 6 bases, and 14 bases had no gene match. CDR3: CSARGSGTSGTNEQFF. In nucleotides, the CDR3 is TGCAGTGCACGGGGGAGTGGGACTAGCGGCACAAATGAGCAGTTCTTC.

This clonotype was picked up many times. This chain connects TRBV5-1 to TRBJ1-1, with 9 bases that match TRBD1. V dropped 5 bases and J dropped 3; count of bases not matched to a gene: 14. There are 17 residues in the CDR3. Looked up from germline, CDR1 is SGHRS and CDR2 is YFSETQ. CDR3 sequence (DNA): TGCGCCAGCAGTTCGGGACAGGGTTTGATGGGGGACACTGAAGCTTTCTTT. Amino acids: CASSSGQGLMGDTEAFF.

This clonotype came up many times. The chain employs TRBV11-2 and TRBJ2-7; possible D gene TRBD1, 5 bases. Trimming stripped 4 bases from V and 12 bases from J, with 28 bases between. The CDR3 extends over 16 amino acids. CDR1 is SGHAT, CDR2 FQNNGV, per germline. CDR3 in DNA: TGTGCCAGCAGCTCCACGAGAGAAAGATGGGGTGGGGCATGGTACTTC. Translated: CASSSTRERWGGAWYF.

This clonotype has ten or more counts. The rearrangement links TRBV7-9 to TRBJ2-3, with 9 bases fitting TRBD2. After removal of 5 bases from V and 8 bases from J, the junction contained 17 bases not matched to a gene. This CDR3 comprises 17 residues. CDR1 is SEHNR, CDR2 FQNEAQ, per germline (reference sequence). CDR3 sequence (DNA): TGTGCCAGCAGCCCCTACGGGGGTGCGGGGGGGCCGAGTACGCAGTATTTT. Its protein is CASSPYGGAGGPSTQYF.

By share, this clonotype ranks as medium-sized. CDR3 amino acids: CASSGRGTQYF. In DNA, the CDR3 is TGTGCCAGCAGTGGGAGAGGTACGCAGTATTTT. The rearrangement links TRBV2 to TRBJ2-3; no clear D gene. The CDR3 is 11 amino acids. Per the germline V gene, CDR1 is SNHLY and CDR2 is FYNNEI. The germline V and J ends were trimmed by 4 bases and 8 bases, with 7 bases remaining between them.

This clonotype was seen ten or more times. J is TRBJ2-1 and V is TRBV7-9; D perhaps matches TRBD2 (6 bases). V was pared by 1 base and J by 7 bases, with 11 bases between. Germline-derived CDR1 and CDR2 are SEHNR and FQNEAQ (reference sequence). This CDR3 is built from 14 residues. The CDR3 loop is CASSLVGGTNEQFF. For the CDR3, the DNA is TGTGCCAGCAGCTTAGTTGGGGGGACGAATGAGCAGTTCTTC. Full variable domain (missing parts from reference TRBV7-9 and TRBJ2-1): DTGVSQNPRHKITKRGQNVTFRCDPISEHNRLYWYRQTLGQGPEFLTYFQNEAQLEKSRLLSDRFSAERPKGSFSTLEIQRTEQGDSAMYLCASSLVGGTNEQFFGPGTRLTVL.

This clonotype was seen many times. The chain carries TRBV7-3 and TRBJ1-1; no clear D gene. Germline loops: CDR1 SGHTA, CDR2 FQGTGA. The CDR3 runs to 16 residues. Trimming removed 2 bases at V and 1 base at J, with 14 bases between. CDR3 in amino acids: CASSLWVVGSNTEAFF. CDR3 nucleotide sequence: TGTGCCAGCAGCTTATGGGTTGTGGGGTCGAACACTGAAGCTTTCTTT.

This clonotype was counted at least ten times. The chain uses TRBV5-5 and TRBJ1-3; TRBD1 agrees at 9 bases. Germline lookup yields CDR1 SGHKS and CDR2 YYEKEE (reference sequence). This CDR3 is built from 20 residues. V trimming: 2 bases; J trimming: 1 base; junction bases outside the gene matches: 16. The CDR3 region is CASSFYLTLQGALSGNTIYF. As DNA, the CDR3 is TGTGCCAGCAGCTTCTACCTAACATTACAGGGGGCTTTATCTGGAAACACCATATATTTT. The variable domain in full, with the rest retrieved from reference TRBV5-5 and TRBJ1-3, is DAGVTQSPTHLIKTRGQQVTLRCSPISGHKSVSWYQQVLGQGPQFIFQYYEKEERGRGNFPDRFSARQFPNYSSELNVNALLLGDSALYLCASSFYLTLQGALSGNTIYFGEGSWLTVV.

This clonotype was recorded at least ten times. The chain joins TRBV5-5 to TRBJ1-6; D is ambiguous. V shed 4 bases and J shed 9 bases, with 8 bases lying between them. CDR1 and CDR2 (germline): SGHKS, YYEKEE (reference sequence). CDR3 length: 12 residues. The CDR3 DNA reads as TGTGCCAGCAGCCCCGACGGTTCACCCCTCCACTTT. This gives the protein CASSPDGSPLHF.

The V call is TRBV19, the J call TRBJ2-1, with 7 positions matching TRBD1. From germline, CDR1 is LNHDA and CDR2 SQIVND (reference sequence). This CDR3 is built from 14 residues. The junction had 6 bases not matched to a gene; V was cut back by 5 bases and J by 5 bases. CDR3 nucleotide sequence: TGTGCCAGTAGTTTCGCAGGGGGAAACAATGAGCAGTTCTTC. Translated, it gives CASSFAGGNNEQFF.

On this clonotype itself: A much larger clonotype is one base distant, so this may be a read error. The chain joins TRBV5-5 to TRBJ2-7; TRBD1 might be the D (5 bases). This CDR3 has 15 residues. From germline, CDR1 is SGHKS and CDR2 YYEKEE (reference sequence). The CDR3 DNA follows: TGTGCCAGCAGCTTGAGGTCCCAGGGATCCTACGAGCAGCACTTC. Translating it yields CASSLRSQGSYEQHF.

Many counts were recorded for this clonotype. The chain combines TRBV20-1 with TRBJ1-2; unclear D gene. The germline V gene encodes CDR1 DFQATT and CDR2 SNEGSKA (reference sequence). Trimming removed 3 bases at V and 3 bases at J, with 11 bases between. This CDR3 is built from 13 residues. The CDR3 nucleotides read TGCAGTGCTAGTGTTTACGGGGACTATGGCTACACCTTC. It yields the protein CSASVYGDYGYTF.

This clonotype was counted ten times or more. The V gene is TRBV27, the J gene TRBJ1-2; D not resolved. Germline loops: CDR1 MNHEY, CDR2 SMNVEV (reference sequence). CDR3 length: 14 residues. Trimming shortened V by 5 bases and J by 7 bases, and 17 bases separated the two germline ends. This CDR3 reads CASSPLWGQSGYTF. CDR3 DNA: TGTGCCAGCAGTCCTCTCTGGGGTCAAAGTGGCTACACCTTC.

This clonotype was detected many times. The chain couples TRBV5-6 to TRBJ2-3, with 8 positions matching TRBD2. From germline, CDR1 is SGHDT and CDR2 YYEEEE. This CDR3 is built from 16 residues. V lost 0 bases to trimming and J lost 4 bases; unmatched junction nucleotides: 7. In DNA form, the CDR3 reads TGTGCCAGCAGCTTGGCAACGGGACTAGTCGCAGATACGCAGTATTTT. This translates into CASSLATGLVADTQYF.

This clonotype has at least ten counts. DNA of the CDR3: TGTGCCAGCAGCCAACTAGCGGGTCAAGAGACCCAGTACTTC. Protein product: CASSQLAGQETQYF. V gene TRBV28 combines with J gene TRBJ2-5; TRBD2 matches at 9 bases. The CDR3 length is 14 residues. Trimming took 6 bases from V and 2 from J; bases not matched to a gene: 4. Germline V lookup: CDR1 MDHEN, CDR2 SYDVKM.

The chain employs TRBV29-1 and TRBJ1-2; the D is unclear. The CDR3 runs 14 residues. Per the germline V gene, CDR1 is SQVTM and CDR2 is ANQGSEA. V was shortened by 4 bases and J by 8 bases, with 20 bases between the two germline ends. CDR3 sequence: CSVGVPTEGGGYTF. The CDR3, as DNA: TGCAGCGTTGGGGTCCCCACAGAGGGTGGAGGCTACACCTTC. Full variable domain (rest looked up from reference TRBV29-1 and TRBJ1-2): SAVISQKPSRDICQRGTSLTIQCQVDSQVTMMFWYRQQPGQSLTLIATANQGSEATYESGFVIDKFPISRPNLTFSTLTVSNMSPEDSSIYLCSVGVPTEGGGYTFGSGTRLTVV.

Ten or more counts support this clonotype. The rearrangement joins TRBV20-1 to TRBJ2-1; D is unclear. Germline V gene sequence: CDR1 DFQATT, CDR2 SNEGSKA (reference sequence). Between the trimmed V and J ends, which lost 2 bases and 3 bases, there was a span of 2 bases. CDR3 size: 11 residues. CDR3 DNA: TGCAGTGCTAGATTCTACAATGAGCAGTTCTTC. Protein: CSARFYNEQFF.